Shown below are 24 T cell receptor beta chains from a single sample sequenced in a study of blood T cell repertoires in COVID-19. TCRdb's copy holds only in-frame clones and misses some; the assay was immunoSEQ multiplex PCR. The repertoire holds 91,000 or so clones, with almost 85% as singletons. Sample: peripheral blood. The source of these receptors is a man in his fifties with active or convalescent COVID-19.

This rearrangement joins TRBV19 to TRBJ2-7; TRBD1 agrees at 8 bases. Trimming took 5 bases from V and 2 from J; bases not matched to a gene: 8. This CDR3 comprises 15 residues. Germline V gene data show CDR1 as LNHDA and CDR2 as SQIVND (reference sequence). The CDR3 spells CASSVTGVVPYEQYF. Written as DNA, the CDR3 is TGTGCCAGTAGTGTGACAGGGGTCGTGCCCTACGAGCAGTACTTC.

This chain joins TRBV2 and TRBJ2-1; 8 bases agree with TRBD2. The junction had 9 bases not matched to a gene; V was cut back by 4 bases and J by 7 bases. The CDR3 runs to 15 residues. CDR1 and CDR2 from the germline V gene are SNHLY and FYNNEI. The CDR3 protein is CASSARSGGSNEQFF. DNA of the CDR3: TGTGCCAGCAGTGCAAGGTCGGGGGGGTCTAATGAGCAGTTCTTC.

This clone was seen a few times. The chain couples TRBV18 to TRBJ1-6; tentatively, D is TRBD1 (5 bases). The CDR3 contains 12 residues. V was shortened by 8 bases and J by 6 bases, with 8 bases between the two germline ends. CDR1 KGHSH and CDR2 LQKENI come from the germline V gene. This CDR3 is CASRGGNSPLHF. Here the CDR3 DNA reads TGTGCCAGCCGGGGGGGTAATTCACCCCTCCACTTT.

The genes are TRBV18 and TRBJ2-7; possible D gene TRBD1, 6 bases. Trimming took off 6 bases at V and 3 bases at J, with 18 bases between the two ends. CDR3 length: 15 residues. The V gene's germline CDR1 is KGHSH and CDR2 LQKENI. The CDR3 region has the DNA TGTGCCAGCTCCCTTTCCCCTTCAGGGGTCTACGAGCAGTACTTC. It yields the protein CASSLSPSGVYEQYF.

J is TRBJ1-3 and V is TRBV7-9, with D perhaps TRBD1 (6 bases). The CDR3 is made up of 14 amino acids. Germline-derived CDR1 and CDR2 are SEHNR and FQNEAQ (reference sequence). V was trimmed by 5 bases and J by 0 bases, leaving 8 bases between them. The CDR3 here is CASSRQDSGNTIYF. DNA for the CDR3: TGTGCCAGCAGCCGACAGGACTCTGGAAACACCATATATTTT.

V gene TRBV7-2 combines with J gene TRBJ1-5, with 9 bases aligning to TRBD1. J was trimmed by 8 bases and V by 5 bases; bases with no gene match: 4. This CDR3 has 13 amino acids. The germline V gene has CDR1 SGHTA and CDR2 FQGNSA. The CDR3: CASSPGTGKPQHF. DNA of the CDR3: TGTGCCAGCAGCCCCGGGACAGGGAAGCCCCAGCATTTT.

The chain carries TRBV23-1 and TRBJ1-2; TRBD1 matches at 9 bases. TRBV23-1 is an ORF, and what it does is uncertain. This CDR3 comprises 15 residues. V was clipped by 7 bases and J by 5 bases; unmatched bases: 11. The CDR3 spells CASKGQGSRRYGYTF. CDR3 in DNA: TGCGCCAGCAAGGGACAGGGTTCTCGTAGGTATGGCTACACCTTC.

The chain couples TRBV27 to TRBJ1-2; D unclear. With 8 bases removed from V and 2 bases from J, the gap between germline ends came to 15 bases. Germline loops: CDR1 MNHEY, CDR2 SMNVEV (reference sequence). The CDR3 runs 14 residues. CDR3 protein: CASQAVADNYGYTF. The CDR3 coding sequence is TGTGCCAGCCAAGCGGTGGCCGACAACTATGGCTACACCTTC.

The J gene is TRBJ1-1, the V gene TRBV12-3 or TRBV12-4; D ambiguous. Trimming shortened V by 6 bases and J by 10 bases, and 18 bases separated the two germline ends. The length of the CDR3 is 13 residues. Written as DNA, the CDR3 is TGTGCCAGCAGCCATCCTAATCTGGTTGGAGCTTTCTTT. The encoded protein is CASSHPNLVGAFF.

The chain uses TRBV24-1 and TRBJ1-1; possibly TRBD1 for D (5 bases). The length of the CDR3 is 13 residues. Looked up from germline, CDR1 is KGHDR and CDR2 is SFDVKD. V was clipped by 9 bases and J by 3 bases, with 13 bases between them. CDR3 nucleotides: TGTGCCACCCGATCGACGGGGGACACTGAAGCTTTCTTT. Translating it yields CATRSTGDTEAFF.

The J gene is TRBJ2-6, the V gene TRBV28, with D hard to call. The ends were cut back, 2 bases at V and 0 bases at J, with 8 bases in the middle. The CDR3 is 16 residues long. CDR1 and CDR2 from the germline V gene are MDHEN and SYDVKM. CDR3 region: CASSLQVNSGANVLTF. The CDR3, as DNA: TGTGCCAGCAGTTTACAGGTCAACTCTGGGGCCAACGTCCTGACTTTC.

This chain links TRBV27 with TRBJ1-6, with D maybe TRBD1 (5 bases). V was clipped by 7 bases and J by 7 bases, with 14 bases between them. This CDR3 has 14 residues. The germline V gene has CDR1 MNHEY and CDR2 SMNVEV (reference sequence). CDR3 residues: CASNQQDRNSPLHF. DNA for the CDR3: TGTGCCAGCAACCAACAAGACAGAAATTCACCCCTCCACTTT.

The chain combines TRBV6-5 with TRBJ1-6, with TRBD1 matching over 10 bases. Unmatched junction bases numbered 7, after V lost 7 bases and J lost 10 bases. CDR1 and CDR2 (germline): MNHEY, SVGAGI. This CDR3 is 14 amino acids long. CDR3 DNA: TGTGCCAGCATCACGGACAGGGGGGGATCACCCCTCCACTTT. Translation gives CASITDRGGSPLHF.

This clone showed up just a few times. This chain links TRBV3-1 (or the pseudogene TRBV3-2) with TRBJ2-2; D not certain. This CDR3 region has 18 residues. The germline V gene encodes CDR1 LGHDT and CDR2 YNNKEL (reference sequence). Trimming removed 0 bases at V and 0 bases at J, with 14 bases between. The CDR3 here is CASSQEEWVGANTGELFF. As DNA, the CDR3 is TGTGCCAGCAGCCAAGAGGAGTGGGTTGGCGCGAACACCGGGGAGCTGTTTTTT.

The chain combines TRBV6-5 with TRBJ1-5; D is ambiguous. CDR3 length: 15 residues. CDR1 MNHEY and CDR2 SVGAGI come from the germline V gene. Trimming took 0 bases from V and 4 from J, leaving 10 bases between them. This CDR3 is CASSYSNPGNQPQHF. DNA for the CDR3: TGTGCCAGCAGTTACTCGAATCCCGGTAATCAGCCCCAGCATTTT.

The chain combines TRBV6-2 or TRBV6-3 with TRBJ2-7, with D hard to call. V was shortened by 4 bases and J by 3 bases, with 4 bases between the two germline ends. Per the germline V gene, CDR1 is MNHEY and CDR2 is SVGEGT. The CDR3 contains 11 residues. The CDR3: CASSSHYEQYV. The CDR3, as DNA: TGTGCCAGCAGTTCCCACTACGAGCAGTACGTC.

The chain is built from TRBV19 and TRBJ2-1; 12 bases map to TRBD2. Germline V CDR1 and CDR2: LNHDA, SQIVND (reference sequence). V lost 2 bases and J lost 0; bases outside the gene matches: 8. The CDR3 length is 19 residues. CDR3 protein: CASSIYGLAGSSSYNEQFF. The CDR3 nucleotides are TGTGCCAGTAGTATATACGGACTAGCGGGGTCTAGCTCCTACAATGAGCAGTTCTTC. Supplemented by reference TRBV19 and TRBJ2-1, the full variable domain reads DGGITQSPKYLFRKEGQNVTLSCEQNLNHDAMYWYRQDPGQGLRLIYYSQIVNDFQKGDIAEGYSVSREKKESFPLTVTSAQKNPTAFYLCASSIYGLAGSSSYNEQFFGPGTRLTVL.

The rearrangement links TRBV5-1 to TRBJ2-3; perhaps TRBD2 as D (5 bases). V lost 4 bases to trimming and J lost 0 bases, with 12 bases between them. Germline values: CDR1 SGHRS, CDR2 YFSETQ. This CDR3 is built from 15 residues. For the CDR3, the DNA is TGCGCCAGCAGCCAACGAGCGGCCAGCACAGATACGCAGTATTTT. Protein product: CASSQRAASTDTQYF.

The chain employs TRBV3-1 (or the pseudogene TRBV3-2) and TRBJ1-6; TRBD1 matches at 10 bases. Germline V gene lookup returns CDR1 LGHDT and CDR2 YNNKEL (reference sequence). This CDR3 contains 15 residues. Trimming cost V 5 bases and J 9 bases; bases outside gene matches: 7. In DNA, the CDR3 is TGTGCCAGCAGCGGGACGGGACAGGGGTCTTCACCCCTCCACTTT. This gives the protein CASSGTGQGSSPLHF.

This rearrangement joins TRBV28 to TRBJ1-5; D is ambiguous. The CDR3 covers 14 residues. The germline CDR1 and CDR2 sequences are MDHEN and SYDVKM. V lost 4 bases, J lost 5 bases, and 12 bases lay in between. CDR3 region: CASSWGEGYQPQHF. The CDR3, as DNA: TGTGCCAGCAGTTGGGGAGAGGGTTATCAGCCCCAGCATTTT.

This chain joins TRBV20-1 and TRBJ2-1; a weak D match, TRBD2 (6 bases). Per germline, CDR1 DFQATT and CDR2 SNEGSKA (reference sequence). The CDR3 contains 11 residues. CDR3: CGGISYNEQFF. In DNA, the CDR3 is TGCGGGGGGATTTCCTACAATGAGCAGTTCTTC.

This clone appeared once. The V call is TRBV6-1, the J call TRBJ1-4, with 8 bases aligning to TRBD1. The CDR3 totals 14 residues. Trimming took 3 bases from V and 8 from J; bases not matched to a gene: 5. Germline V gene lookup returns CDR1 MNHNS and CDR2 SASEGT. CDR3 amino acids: CASSETDRVEKLFF. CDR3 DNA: TGTGCCAGCAGTGAGACGGACAGGGTCGAAAAACTGTTTTTT.

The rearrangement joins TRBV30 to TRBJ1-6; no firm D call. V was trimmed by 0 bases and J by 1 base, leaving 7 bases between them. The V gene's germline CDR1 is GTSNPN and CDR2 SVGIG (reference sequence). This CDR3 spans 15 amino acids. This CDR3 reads CAWSVRGSYNSPLHF. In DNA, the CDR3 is TGTGCCTGGAGTGTACGGGGTTCCTATAATTCACCCCTCCACTTT.

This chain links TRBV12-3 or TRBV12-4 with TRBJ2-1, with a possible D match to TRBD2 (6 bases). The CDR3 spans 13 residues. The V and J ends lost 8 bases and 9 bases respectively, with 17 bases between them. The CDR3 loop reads CASGWGGVVEQFF. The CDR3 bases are TGTGCCAGCGGTTGGGGCGGGGTGGTTGAGCAGTTCTTC.